This is a list of T cell receptor beta chains from one sample in a study of neurological immune-mediated disorders. TCRdb re-called the 5' RACE reads with MiXCR, one entry per CDR3 protein. The sample consists of 39,000 or so distinct CDR3 sequences, 4.8% of them appearing once. Sequencing was performed on CD4+ T cells from blood. The receptors shown here come from a man younger than 35 in good health. Both conserved end residues are part of each CDR3. The D gene is left open where the match is weak. Not every row has a clone size; where given, it reads once, few, many or a size class.

CDR3: CASSNTGEQIGYQPQHF
DNA: TGTGCCAGTAGTAATACAGGGGAACAAATCGGGTATCAGCCCCAGCATTTT
J: TRBJ1-5
V: TRBV19
D: TRBD1
size: many

CDR3: CASRGSRGGNQPQHF
DNA: TGTGCCAGCAGGGGTAGCAGGGGGGGCAATCAGCCCCAGCATTTT
J: TRBJ1-5
V: TRBV2
D: TRBD1
size: many

CDR3: CASSEHWTGPYEQYF
DNA: TGTGCCAGCAGTGAACATTGGACAGGTCCCTACGAGCAGTACTTC
J: TRBJ2-7
V: TRBV6-1
D: TRBD1
size: many

CDR3: CASSLSGGRQETQYF
DNA: TGTGCCAGCAGCTTAAGCGGGGGGAGGCAAGAGACCCAGTACTTC
J: TRBJ2-5
V: TRBV7-2
D: TRBD2
size: many

CDR3: CASRTGGRQPQHF
DNA: TGTGCCAGCAGAACAGGGGGCCGGCAGCCCCAGCATTTT
J: TRBJ1-5
V: TRBV6-1
D: TRBD1
size: many

CDR3: CASSYKAGETQYF
DNA: TGTGCCAGCAGTTATAAGGCGGGAGAGACCCAGTACTTC
J: TRBJ2-5
V: TRBV6-2/TRBV6-3
D: -
size: many

CDR3: CATTALTDTQYF
DNA: TGTGCCACCACTGCCCTCACAGATACGCAGTATTTT
J: TRBJ2-3
V: TRBV12-3/TRBV12-4
D: -
size: many

CDR3: CASSSTDRSEDTQYF
DNA: TGTGCCAGCAGCTCAACGGACAGGTCTGAGGATACGCAGTATTTT
J: TRBJ2-3
V: TRBV5-5
D: TRBD1
size: many

CDR3: CSVGEGAIYEQYF
DNA: TGCAGCGTGGGGGAGGGGGCCATCTACGAGCAGTACTTC
J: TRBJ2-7
V: TRBV29-1
D: -
size: many

CDR3: CSARGSFNEQFF
DNA: TGCAGTGCTAGAGGTAGTTTCAATGAGCAGTTCTTC
J: TRBJ2-1
V: TRBV20-1
D: -
size: many

CDR3: CASSRDGGSEEAFF
DNA: TGCGCCAGCAGTCGGGACGGTGGCAGCGAGGAAGCTTTCTTT
J: TRBJ1-1
V: TRBV5-1
D: -
size: many

CDR3: CSARDWAGDEKLFF
DNA: TGCAGTGCTAGAGATTGGGCAGGGGATGAAAAACTGTTTTTT
J: TRBJ1-4
V: TRBV20-1
D: -
size: many

CDR3: CASSLADGTGSTNRETQYF
DNA: TGCGCCAGCAGCTTGGCCGACGGGACAGGGTCAACGAACCGGGAGACCCAGTACTTC
J: TRBJ2-5
V: TRBV5-1
D: TRBD1
size: many

CDR3: CASSLTHFANSPLHF
DNA: TGCGCCAGCAGCCTTACTCACTTCGCTAATTCACCCCTCCACTTT
J: TRBJ1-6
V: TRBV4-3
D: -
size: many

CDR3: CASSLRPASYTF
DNA: TGTGCCAGCAGTTTGCGTCCGGCCAGCTACACCTTC
J: TRBJ1-2
V: TRBV12-3/TRBV12-4
D: -
size: many

CDR3: CASSRREHGDRGRLYEQYF
DNA: TGCGCCAGCAGCCGCCGGGAACATGGGGACAGGGGGCGACTCTACGAGCAGTACTTC
J: TRBJ2-7
V: TRBV5-1
D: TRBD1
size: few

CDR3: CASSLRRGAYNEQFF
DNA: TGTGCCAGCAGCTTAAGGCGGGGGGCCTACAATGAGCAGTTCTTC
J: TRBJ2-1
V: TRBV7-9
D: TRBD2
size: many

CDR3: CATSDPPSTQFSGANVLTF
DNA: TGTGCCACCAGTGATCCTCCCTCGACCCAGTTCTCTGGGGCCAACGTCCTGACTTTC
J: TRBJ2-6
V: TRBV24-1
D: -
size: many

CDR3: CSAENGETQYF
DNA: TGCAGTGCTGAAAATGGGGAGACCCAGTACTTC
J: TRBJ2-5
V: TRBV20-1
D: -
size: many

CDR3: CAISEDRGNLAFF
DNA: TGTGCCATCAGTGAGGACAGGGGGAATTTAGCTTTCTTT
J: TRBJ1-1
V: TRBV10-3
D: TRBD1
size: many

CDR3: CASSRDSTYEEQYF
DNA: TGTGCCAGCAGCCGCGACAGCACATACGAGGAGCAGTACTTC
J: TRBJ2-7
V: TRBV7-2
D: -
size: many

CDR3: CASSEGGTSGAAYF
DNA: TGCGCCAGCAGTGAGGGGGGAACTAGCGGGGCTGCGTATTTT
J: TRBJ2-3
V: TRBV10-2
D: TRBD2
size: many

CDR3: CSARDWTANYGYTF
DNA: TGCAGTGCTAGAGATTGGACAGCTAACTATGGCTACACCTTC
J: TRBJ1-2
V: TRBV20-1
D: -
size: many

CDR3: CASSQDKGTYEQYF
DNA: TGCGCCAGCAGCCAAGACAAGGGGACCTACGAGCAGTACTTC
J: TRBJ2-7
V: TRBV4-3
D: -
size: many

CDR3: CASSPQDTEAFF
DNA: TGTGCCAGCAGTCCCCAAGACACTGAAGCTTTCTTT
J: TRBJ1-1
V: TRBV6-5
D: -
size: many

CDR3: CASSPLSSRGHQSGANVLTF
DNA: TGTGCCAGCAGCCCTTTAAGTAGTAGGGGGCATCAATCTGGGGCCAACGTCCTGACTTTC
J: TRBJ2-6
V: TRBV5-6
D: TRBD1
size: many

CDR3: CASSLVRQGAGTGELFF
DNA: TGTGCCAGCAGCTTAGTCCGGCAGGGGGCTGGCACCGGGGAGCTGTTTTTT
J: TRBJ2-2
V: TRBV7-8
D: TRBD1
size: many

CDR3: CASSWGPDTNYGYTF
DNA: TGCGCCAGCAGCTGGGGGCCAGATACGAACTATGGCTACACCTTC
J: TRBJ1-2
V: TRBV5-1
D: -
size: many

CDR3: CASSPGLHSDTQYF
DNA: TGTGCCAGCAGCCCGGGACTTCACTCAGATACGCAGTATTTT
J: TRBJ2-3
V: TRBV9
D: -
size: many

CDR3: CASRLFRSGTGGQPQHF
DNA: TGTGCCAGCAGGTTGTTTCGAAGTGGGACAGGGGGTCAGCCCCAGCATTTT
J: TRBJ1-5
V: TRBV6-1
D: TRBD1
size: many

CDR3: CASSLGTGVEKLFF
DNA: TGTGCCAGCAGTTTAGGGACAGGGGTTGAAAAACTGTTTTTT
J: TRBJ1-4
V: TRBV12-3/TRBV12-4
D: TRBD1
size: many

CDR3: CASSLGQRGETQYF
DNA: TGCGCCAGCAGCCTAGGACAGCGCGGGGAGACCCAGTACTTC
J: TRBJ2-5
V: TRBV5-1
D: -
size: -

CDR3: CASSLPLAKSRLAEAFF
DNA: TGCGCCAGCAGCTTGCCCCTCGCTAAATCACGGCTCGCTGAAGCTTTCTTT
J: TRBJ1-1
V: TRBV5-1
D: -
size: many

CDR3: CASSQDRGRAYEQYF
DNA: TGTGCCAGCAGCCAAGATAGAGGGAGGGCCTACGAGCAGTACTTC
J: TRBJ2-7
V: TRBV3-1
D: TRBD2
size: many

CDR3: CASSSSGVQQYF
DNA: TGTGCCAGCAGCTCTAGCGGGGTACAGCAGTATTTT
J: TRBJ2-3
V: TRBV11-3
D: TRBD2
size: many

CDR3: CASSPAGGDTEAFF
DNA: TGTGCCAGCAGCCCCGCAGGGGGCGACACTGAAGCTTTCTTT
J: TRBJ1-1
V: TRBV7-3
D: TRBD1
size: many

CDR3: CASRLWDREQFF
DNA: TGTGCCAGCAGATTATGGGACAGAGAGCAGTTCTTC
J: TRBJ2-1
V: TRBV7-2
D: TRBD1
size: many

CDR3: CASSLERGTYGYTF
DNA: TGTGCCAGCAGCTTAGAGCGGGGGACCTATGGCTACACCTTC
J: TRBJ1-2
V: TRBV7-2
D: -
size: many

CDR3: CASSYRAANTEAFF
DNA: TGTGCCAGCAGTTACCGAGCTGCGAACACTGAAGCTTTCTTT
J: TRBJ1-1
V: TRBV6-5
D: -
size: many

CDR3: CSATRDKANTIYF
DNA: TGCAGTGCGACCCGGGACAAGGCGAACACCATATATTTT
J: TRBJ1-3
V: TRBV20-1
D: -
size: many

CDR3: CASSLQGSSYNEQFF
DNA: TGTGCCAGCAGCCTACAGGGGAGCTCCTACAATGAGCAGTTCTTC
J: TRBJ2-1
V: TRBV12-3/TRBV12-4
D: TRBD1
size: many

CDR3: CASSLTGSNEAFF
DNA: TGCGCCAGCAGCTTGACAGGGAGTAATGAAGCTTTCTTT
J: TRBJ1-1
V: TRBV5-1
D: -
size: many

CDR3: CASSLDPSGAYEQYF
DNA: TGCGCCAGCAGCTTGGATCCTAGCGGAGCCTACGAGCAGTACTTC
J: TRBJ2-7
V: TRBV5-1
D: TRBD2
size: many

CDR3: CSVMGGYEQYF
DNA: TGCAGCGTGATGGGTGGATACGAGCAGTACTTC
J: TRBJ2-7
V: TRBV29-1
D: -
size: many

CDR3: CASSYARYSNQPQHF
DNA: TGTGCCAGCAGTTACGCGAGATATAGCAATCAGCCCCAGCATTTT
J: TRBJ1-5
V: TRBV6-5
D: -
size: many

CDR3: CSVGPQTQETQYF
DNA: TGCAGCGTTGGGCCACAGACTCAAGAGACCCAGTACTTC
J: TRBJ2-5
V: TRBV29-1
D: -
size: medium-sized

CDR3: CASSMRRQGPAEAFF
DNA: TGTGCCAGCAGCATGCGCCGTCAGGGACCCGCTGAAGCTTTCTTT
J: TRBJ1-1
V: TRBV7-2
D: -
size: many

CDR3: CTSSDGTGAVGTKYF
DNA: TGTACCAGCAGTGACGGGACAGGCGCTGTGGGGACCAAGTACTTC
J: TRBJ2-5
V: TRBV9
D: TRBD1
size: -

CDR3: CASSLGGKGDTQYF
DNA: TGTGCCAGCAGTTTAGGAGGGAAGGGAGATACGCAGTATTTT
J: TRBJ2-3
V: TRBV12-3/TRBV12-4
D: -
size: many

CDR3: CASSLQAGLNTEAFF
DNA: TGTGCCAGCAGCTTACAAGCAGGATTGAACACTGAAGCTTTCTTT
J: TRBJ1-1
V: TRBV7-6
D: -
size: many

CDR3: CASSFSGNTIYF
DNA: TGTGCCAGCAGTTTCTCGGGAAACACCATATATTTT
J: TRBJ1-3
V: TRBV12-3/TRBV12-4
D: -
size: many

CDR3: CASSLGTVNSPLHF
DNA: TGTGCCAGCAGCTTGGGCACAGTAAATTCACCCCTCCACTTT
J: TRBJ1-6
V: TRBV5-5
D: -
size: -

CDR3: CASSLVAGVGYEQYF
DNA: TGTGCCAGCAGCTTAGTTGCAGGGGTGGGCTACGAGCAGTACTTC
J: TRBJ2-7
V: TRBV7-9
D: -
size: many